This T cell receptor (beta chain) was identified during a study of response to subunit inactivated influenza vaccine. From the RT-PCR reads, TCRdb called clonotypes with MiXCR, one entry per CDR3 protein. The sample records roughly 500,000 distinct CDR3 sequences, about 17% being singletons. Regarding the study as a whole: Authors suggested each seasonal influenza vaccination recruits few new T cells.

This clonotype appeared a few times. Its antigen remains unknown. V lost 4 bases, J lost 0 bases, and 12 bases lay in between. CDR1 and CDR2 from the germline V gene are SQVTM and ANQGSEA. The CDR3 sequence is 14 residues long. Sequences were derived from CD4+ T cells sorted from PBMCs, sampled about 23 months after vaccination. This TCR was recovered from a man between 50 and 70 years old who received an inactivated influenza vaccine. The chain combines TRBV29-1 with TRBJ1-2, with unresolved D. CDR3 in amino acids: CSVGAPLTNYGYTF. The CDR3, as DNA: TGCAGCGTTGGGGCACCGCTTACTAACTATGGCTACACCTTC.